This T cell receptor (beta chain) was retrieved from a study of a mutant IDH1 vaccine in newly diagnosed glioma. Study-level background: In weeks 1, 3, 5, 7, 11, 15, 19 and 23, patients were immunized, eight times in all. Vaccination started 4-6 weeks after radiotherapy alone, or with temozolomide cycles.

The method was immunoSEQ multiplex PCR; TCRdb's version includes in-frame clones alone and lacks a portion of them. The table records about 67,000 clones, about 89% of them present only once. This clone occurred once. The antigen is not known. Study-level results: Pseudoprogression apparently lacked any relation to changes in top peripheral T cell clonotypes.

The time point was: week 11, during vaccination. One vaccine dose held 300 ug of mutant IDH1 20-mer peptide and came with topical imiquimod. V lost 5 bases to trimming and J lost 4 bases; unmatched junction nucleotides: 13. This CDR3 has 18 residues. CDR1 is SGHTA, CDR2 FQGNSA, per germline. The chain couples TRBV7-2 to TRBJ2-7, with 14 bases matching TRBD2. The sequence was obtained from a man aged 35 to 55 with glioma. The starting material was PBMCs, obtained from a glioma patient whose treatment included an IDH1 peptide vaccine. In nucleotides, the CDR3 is TGTGCCAGCAGCCTAAGAGGAGGACTAGCGGGAGGTTCGTACGAGCAGTACTTC. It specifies CASSLRGGLAGGSYEQYF.